This T cell receptor beta chain was found in a study of Graves' ophthalmopathy and Graves' hyperthyroidism. Findings and caveats of the study: Blood also harbored most expanded thyroid clonotypes above 0.001 frequency. Sensitivity reached 87.88% and specificity about 81% for a 13-signature model separating ophthalmopathy from stable hyperthyroidism.

In its sample, this clonotype was seen many times. The antigen remains undetermined. Orbital computed tomography, thyroid ultrasound, TRAb, serum thyroxine and clinical symptoms formed the basis of diagnosis. PBMCs were isolated from an approximately 10 ml sample of fresh peripheral blood. The study amplified TCR beta CDR3 regions using RNA transcripts. Amplification began with first-round RT-PCR using HTBI primers, then second-round multiplex PCR was performed. TCRdb reanalysed the multiplex PCR reads using MiXCR and keeps one entry per CDR3 protein. The data show a few hundred thousand distinct CDR3 sequences, roughly 17% seen once. Germline assignment: CDR1 ENHRY and CDR2 SYGVKD. The CDR3 is made up of 14 amino acids. The V end was cut by 3 bases, the J end by 0 bases, with 8 bases between.

Material for sequencing was peripheral blood. The chain joins TRBV10-3 to TRBJ2-5; D unresolved. The TCR sequence derives from an adult woman with stable Graves' hyperthyroidism. DNA for the CDR3: TGTGCCATCAGTGAAACGGCAGACCAAGAGACCCAGTACTTC. Protein sequence: CAISETADQETQYF.